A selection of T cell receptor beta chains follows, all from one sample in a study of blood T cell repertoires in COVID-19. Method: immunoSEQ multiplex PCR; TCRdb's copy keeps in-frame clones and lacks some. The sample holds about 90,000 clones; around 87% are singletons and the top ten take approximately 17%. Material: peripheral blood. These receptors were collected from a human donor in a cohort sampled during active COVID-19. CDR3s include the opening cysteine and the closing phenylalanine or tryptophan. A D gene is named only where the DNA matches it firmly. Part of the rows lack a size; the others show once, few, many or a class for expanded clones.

cdr3_nt: TGTGCCAGCAGCCCAAACCTCGGACAGGTGAACACTGAAGCTTTCTTT
cdr3_aa: CASSPNLGQVNTEAFF
clone_size: .
j_call: TRBJ1-1
v_call: TRBV7-9
d_call: TRBD1
cdr3_length: 16

cdr3_nt: TGTGCCTGGAGCGATGGACAGCTTGAAGCTTTCTTT
cdr3_aa: CAWSDGQLEAFF
clone_size: .
j_call: TRBJ1-1
v_call: TRBV30
d_call: .
cdr3_length: 12

cdr3_nt: TGTGCCAGTAGTCCACAGGGGGCATCTGGGGAGCAGTACTTC
cdr3_aa: CASSPQGASGEQYF
clone_size: .
j_call: TRBJ2-7
v_call: TRBV19
d_call: TRBD1
cdr3_length: 14

cdr3_nt: TGTGCCAGCAGCTCCCCGGACAGACAGTACAATGAGCAGTTCTTC
cdr3_aa: CASSSPDRQYNEQFF
clone_size: .
j_call: TRBJ2-1
v_call: TRBV7-9
d_call: .
cdr3_length: 15

cdr3_nt: TGCGCCAGCAGCTTTCCAGAAGAGACCCAGTACTTC
cdr3_aa: CASSFPEETQYF
clone_size: .
j_call: TRBJ2-5
v_call: TRBV5-1
d_call: .
cdr3_length: 12

cdr3_nt: TGTGCCAGTACAACCGGGCTAGCATCCTACAATGAGCAGTTCTTC
cdr3_aa: CASTTGLASYNEQFF
clone_size: .
j_call: TRBJ2-1
v_call: TRBV19
d_call: .
cdr3_length: 15

cdr3_nt: TGTGCCAGCAGTTTTCAGGATAATGAAAAACTGTTTTTT
cdr3_aa: CASSFQDNEKLFF
clone_size: .
j_call: TRBJ1-4
v_call: TRBV6-2/TRBV6-3
d_call: .
cdr3_length: 13

cdr3_nt: TGTGCCAGCAGCTTGGACCCAGGGGGGCTCTCCTACGAGCAGTACTTC
cdr3_aa: CASSLDPGGLSYEQYF
clone_size: .
j_call: TRBJ2-7
v_call: TRBV5-4
d_call: .
cdr3_length: 16

cdr3_nt: TGTGCCAGCAGCCGAACGGACAGGTTGGATCAGCCCCAGCATTTT
cdr3_aa: CASSRTDRLDQPQHF
clone_size: .
j_call: TRBJ1-5
v_call: TRBV28
d_call: TRBD1
cdr3_length: 15

cdr3_nt: TGTGCCAGCAGCCCCCAGACAGGATTCATGAACACTGAAGCTTTCTTT
cdr3_aa: CASSPQTGFMNTEAFF
clone_size: .
j_call: TRBJ1-1
v_call: TRBV3-1/TRBV3-2
d_call: .
cdr3_length: 16

cdr3_nt: TGTGCCAGCAGTCAGACAGGGCTCTACGAGCAGTACTTC
cdr3_aa: CASSQTGLYEQYF
clone_size: once
j_call: TRBJ2-7
v_call: TRBV6-6
d_call: TRBD1
cdr3_length: 13

cdr3_nt: TGTGCCAGCAGCCCCGGGACTAGCGGATACAATGAGCAGTTCTTC
cdr3_aa: CASSPGTSGYNEQFF
clone_size: .
j_call: TRBJ2-1
v_call: TRBV3-1/TRBV3-2
d_call: TRBD2
cdr3_length: 15

cdr3_nt: TGTGCCAGCAGCAGGGATTCCCGGGAGCTGTTTTTT
cdr3_aa: CASSRDSRELFF
clone_size: .
j_call: TRBJ2-2
v_call: TRBV12-3/TRBV12-4
d_call: .
cdr3_length: 12

cdr3_nt: TGTGCCTGGAGTTTCTTGACTAGCTACGAGCAGTACTTC
cdr3_aa: CAWSFLTSYEQYF
clone_size: .
j_call: TRBJ2-7
v_call: TRBV30
d_call: .
cdr3_length: 13

cdr3_nt: TGTGCCAGCAGTGATACAGGTGGAGGGTCACCCCTCCACTTT
cdr3_aa: CASSDTGGGSPLHF
clone_size: .
j_call: TRBJ1-6
v_call: TRBV6-1
d_call: .
cdr3_length: 14

cdr3_nt: TGTGCCAGCAGCACCGGGGGTGGGAGCGCCTACGAGCAGTACTTC
cdr3_aa: CASSTGGGSAYEQYF
clone_size: .
j_call: TRBJ2-7
v_call: TRBV5-5
d_call: .
cdr3_length: 15

cdr3_nt: TGCAGTGCTCGTGCGGGGAGTGGCTACACCTTC
cdr3_aa: CSARAGSGYTF
clone_size: few
j_call: TRBJ1-2
v_call: TRBV20-1
d_call: .
cdr3_length: 11

cdr3_nt: TGTGCCAGCAGTGAAGACGGGGGGCAAGGGAATCAGCCCCAGCATTTT
cdr3_aa: CASSEDGGQGNQPQHF
clone_size: .
j_call: TRBJ1-5
v_call: TRBV2
d_call: .
cdr3_length: 16

cdr3_nt: TGTGCCAGCAGCTTGCGTGGCCCCGGGGAGCTGTTTTTT
cdr3_aa: CASSLRGPGELFF
clone_size: once
j_call: TRBJ2-2
v_call: TRBV5-4
d_call: .
cdr3_length: 13

cdr3_nt: TGTGCCAGCAGCCAAGGAGGCAGAAACACCATATATTTT
cdr3_aa: CASSQGGRNTIYF
clone_size: .
j_call: TRBJ1-3
v_call: TRBV3-1/TRBV3-2
d_call: .
cdr3_length: 13

cdr3_nt: TGTGCCAGCAGCCCCTCCCGCCCTGCAGGAATGAACACTGAAGCTTTCTTT
cdr3_aa: CASSPSRPAGMNTEAFF
clone_size: .
j_call: TRBJ1-1
v_call: TRBV3-1/TRBV3-2
d_call: .
cdr3_length: 17

cdr3_nt: TGTGCCAGCAGCCGCGGGGGCTCTGGGAATCAGCCCCAGCATTTT
cdr3_aa: CASSRGGSGNQPQHF
clone_size: .
j_call: TRBJ1-5
v_call: TRBV9
d_call: .
cdr3_length: 15

cdr3_nt: TGCAGCGTTGTTAGGGGTCCCTACGAGCAGTACTTC
cdr3_aa: CSVVRGPYEQYF
clone_size: once
j_call: TRBJ2-7
v_call: TRBV29-1
d_call: .
cdr3_length: 12

cdr3_nt: TGTGCCAGCGGGTTCCTGAGGTATGGCTACACCTTC
cdr3_aa: CASGFLRYGYTF
clone_size: .
j_call: TRBJ1-2
v_call: TRBV12-3/TRBV12-4
d_call: .
cdr3_length: 12

cdr3_nt: TGTGCCAGCAGCCCGGAGAACAGGTTGAACACTGAAGCTTTCTTT
cdr3_aa: CASSPENRLNTEAFF
clone_size: .
j_call: TRBJ1-1
v_call: TRBV6-5
d_call: .
cdr3_length: 15

cdr3_nt: TGTGCCAGCAGGAGGGGACAGGGGGCGCAATACGAGCAGTACTTC
cdr3_aa: CASRRGQGAQYEQYF
clone_size: .
j_call: TRBJ2-7
v_call: TRBV27
d_call: TRBD1
cdr3_length: 15

cdr3_nt: TGTGCCAGCAGTGAAGGTACGGAGGCACGGTACAATGAGCAGTTCTTC
cdr3_aa: CASSEGTEARYNEQFF
clone_size: .
j_call: TRBJ2-1
v_call: TRBV2
d_call: .
cdr3_length: 16

cdr3_nt: TGTGCCAGCAGCCAAGACTTGCCTACCTACTCTGGAAACACCATATATTTT
cdr3_aa: CASSQDLPTYSGNTIYF
clone_size: .
j_call: TRBJ1-3
v_call: TRBV3-1/TRBV3-2
d_call: .
cdr3_length: 17

cdr3_nt: TGTGCCAGCGGTATGTCGGCAGGACGCTTGGAGGCGTATGGCTACACCTTC
cdr3_aa: CASGMSAGRLEAYGYTF
clone_size: .
j_call: TRBJ1-2
v_call: TRBV19
d_call: .
cdr3_length: 17

cdr3_nt: TGCGCCAGCAGCTTGGGAGGGACAGGGAATTACGAGCAGTACTTC
cdr3_aa: CASSLGGTGNYEQYF
clone_size: .
j_call: TRBJ2-7
v_call: TRBV5-1
d_call: TRBD1
cdr3_length: 15